The 21 T cell receptor beta chains below all came from one sample that was sequenced in a study of Ad26.COV2.S vaccination and SARS-CoV-2 variants. Treatment denoted: some 20 received Ad26.COV2.S at low or high dose, single or two shots; 5 received placebo; per-sample allocation not given. Specimen acquisition occurred on day 63 following the initial vaccine or placebo injection. Generated by immunoSEQ multiplex PCR, the TCRdb table keeps only in-frame clones and is missing some. This repertoire shows hundreds of thousands of clones, about four fifths found once; its top ten account for 7.4%. The sequencing here drew on peripheral blood, taken in a trial of Ad26.COV2.S vaccine versus placebo. These receptors originate from a person between 18 and 60 years old who received the Ad26.COV2.S COVID-19 vaccine or a placebo.

The rearrangement joins TRBV14 to TRBJ2-1; D is ambiguous. Germline-derived CDR1 and CDR2 are SGHDN and FVKESK. The CDR3 length is 15 residues. The germline V and J ends were trimmed by 4 bases and 8 bases, with 18 bases remaining between them. The CDR3 DNA reads as TGTGCCAGCAGCCCCCTGGTCGGGTTTTGGGATGAGCAGTTCTTC. This gives the protein CASSPLVGFWDEQFF.

This clone was counted only a few times. In DNA form, the CDR3 reads TGTGCCAGCAGCCCGGGACAGAGCTACTACGAGCAGTACTTC. It translates to CASSPGQSYYEQYF. The rearrangement joins TRBV6-2 or TRBV6-3 to TRBJ2-7; TRBD1 agrees at 7 bases. Looked up from germline, CDR1 is MNHEY and CDR2 is SVGEGT. The CDR3 contains 14 residues. Unmatched junction bases numbered 8, after V lost 6 bases and J lost 3 bases.

This chain connects TRBV15 to TRBJ1-4; 7 bases fit TRBD1. Germline V gene lookup returns CDR1 LNHNV and CDR2 YYDKDF (reference sequence). The CDR3 runs to 15 residues. Trimming removed 4 bases from V and 3 bases from J; junction bases left unmatched: 5. The CDR3 bases are TGTGCCACCAGCAACCCGGACAGGTCTAATGAAAAACTGTTTTTT. This translates into CATSNPDRSNEKLFF.

This chain connects TRBV19 to TRBJ2-6; the D gene is possibly TRBD2 (6 bases). Trimming removed 4 bases at V and 0 bases at J, with 22 bases between. This CDR3 contains 20 residues. Germline CDR1 LNHDA, CDR2 SQIVND (reference sequence). Here the CDR3 DNA reads TGTGCCAGTAGTAGGAGGGGACCCTCCGAAACATACTCTGGGGCCAACGTCCTGACTTTC. Protein product: CASSRRGPSETYSGANVLTF.

This chain joins TRBV12-3 or TRBV12-4 and TRBJ2-5; possible D gene TRBD2, 5 bases. The CDR3 has 13 amino acids. The V and J ends lost 7 bases and 5 bases respectively, with 14 bases between them. CDR3 sequence reads: CASTQGGGETQYF. CDR3 coding DNA: TGTGCCAGCACCCAAGGAGGTGGTGAGACCCAGTACTTC.

This clone showed up just once. The chain uses TRBV4-1 and TRBJ1-1; D ambiguous. V was trimmed by 1 base and J by 6 bases, leaving 9 bases between them. CDR1 and CDR2 from the germline V gene are MGHRA and YSYEKL. This CDR3 has 13 amino acids. The CDR3 DNA follows: TGCGCCAGCAGCCAAGCAAGGGTGGCTGAAGCTTTCTTT. Amino acid sequence: CASSQARVAEAFF.

This sequence joins TRBV2 and TRBJ2-5, with TRBD1 as a possible D gene (6 bases). The length of the CDR3 is 16 residues. Germline CDR1 and CDR2: SNHLY and FYNNEI. Trimming took 6 bases from V and 4 from J, leaving 21 bases between them. The CDR3 sequence is CASSRTAAPPGETQYF. The CDR3 nucleotides are TGTGCCAGCAGCAGGACAGCGGCACCCCCAGGAGAGACCCAGTACTTC. The full variable domain, in which reference TRBV2 and TRBJ2-5 provide the parts outside the CDR3, is EPEVTQTPSHQVTQMGQEVILRCVPISNHLYFYWYRQILGQKVEFLVSFYNNEISEKSEIFDDQFSVERPDGSNFTLKIRSTKLEDSAMYFCASSRTAAPPGETQYFGPGTRLLVL.

The rearrangement uses TRBV5-1 and TRBJ2-5; TRBD1 matches at 8 bases. Per germline, CDR1 SGHRS and CDR2 YFSETQ. The trim removed 7 bases at V and 4 bases at J, leaving 12 bases unmatched. CDR3 length: 15 residues. The CDR3 DNA is TGCGCCAGCGGTCGAGTAGGGACAGGAGGAGAGACCCAGTACTTC. Translating gives CASGRVGTGGETQYF.

The chain carries TRBV4-1 and TRBJ1-2; possibly TRBD1 for D (6 bases). This CDR3 has 16 residues. From germline, CDR1 is MGHRA and CDR2 YSYEKL. Trimming cost V 4 bases and J 2 bases, with 17 bases left between them. CDR3: CASSPQGQGRNYGYTF. The DNA of the CDR3 is TGCGCCAGCAGCCCCCAGGGGCAGGGAAGGAACTATGGCTACACCTTC.

The J gene is TRBJ1-1, the V gene TRBV18, with TRBD1 identical over 7 bases. The CDR3 totals 13 residues. Trimming took 8 bases from V and 6 from J; bases not matched to a gene: 9. Per germline, CDR1 KGHSH and CDR2 LQKENI. The CDR3 loop is CASAGTGAPEAFF. The CDR3 DNA is TGTGCCAGCGCAGGTACAGGGGCCCCTGAAGCTTTCTTT.

J is TRBJ2-7 and V is TRBV11-3; tentatively, D is TRBD2 (7 bases). V lost 4 bases and J 2 bases, leaving 15 bases between the germline ends. Germline V lookup: CDR1 SGHNT, CDR2 YENEEA. The CDR3 extends over 15 amino acids. CDR3 coding DNA: TGTGCCAGCAGCTCCCTAGCGGCAGGGGCCTACGAGCAGTACTTC. As protein: CASSSLAAGAYEQYF.

Concerning this clone itself: Other DNA sequences in the same sample also yield this CDR3. V gene TRBV5-1 combines with J gene TRBJ1-3; D is perhaps TRBD1 (6 bases). Germline V lookup: CDR1 SGHRS, CDR2 YFSETQ. The CDR3 is 13 amino acids. The V gene lost 4 bases and the J gene lost 4 bases, with 9 bases spanning the gap. Here the CDR3 reads CASSTGAGNTIYF. In DNA, the CDR3 is TGCGCCAGCAGCACGGGGGCGGGAAACACCATATATTTT.

In the case of this clone: An end of the junction differs from the germline gene, which may be a read error. The rearrangement uses TRBV12-3 or TRBV12-4 and TRBJ1-5; D not resolved. This CDR3 contains 13 residues. CDR3 amino acids: CASRLDSNQPQHF. Written as DNA, the CDR3 is TGTGCCAGCAGATTAGACAGCAATCAGCCCCAGCATTTT.

This clone occurred many times. J is TRBJ1-2 and V is TRBV19; TRBD1 matches 9 bases. Germline CDR1 and CDR2: LNHDA and SQIVND (reference sequence). V trimming: 6 bases; J trimming: 8 bases; junction bases outside the gene matches: 13. The CDR3 covers 15 residues. The CDR3 coding sequence is TGTGCCAGTAGCCCCACCGGGACAGGGCAATCGGGCTACACCTTC. This encodes CASSPTGTGQSGYTF.

The V call is TRBV7-9, the J call TRBJ1-3; D is uncertain. Trimming stripped 4 bases from V and 2 bases from J, with 9 bases between. This CDR3 is 14 amino acids long. The germline gives CDR1 SEHNR, CDR2 FQNEAQ (reference sequence). CDR3 region: CASSSSGAGNTIYF. As DNA, the CDR3 is TGTGCCAGCAGCTCCTCCGGGGCTGGAAACACCATATATTTT.

The chain carries TRBV24-1 and TRBJ2-1, with 11 bases lining up with TRBD2. Germline assignment: CDR1 KGHDR and CDR2 SFDVKD. Unmatched junction bases numbered 6, after V lost 3 bases and J lost 0 bases. The CDR3 contains 18 residues. The CDR3 DNA is TGTGCCACCAGTGATGCGGGACTAGCGGTTAGCTCCTACAATGAGCAGTTCTTC. It yields the protein CATSDAGLAVSSYNEQFF.

The rearrangement uses TRBV6-1 and TRBJ1-4; D is ambiguous. Germline V CDR1 and CDR2: MNHNS, SASEGT. The V end was cut by 2 bases, the J end by 4 bases, with 17 bases between. This CDR3 region has 17 residues. The CDR3 DNA reads TGTGCCAGCAGTGAACATTTGCGGGTCAAGAATAATGAAAAACTGTTTTTT. It specifies CASSEHLRVKNNEKLFF.

The chain combines TRBV2 with TRBJ2-5; D is unclear. V lost 7 bases and J 5 bases, leaving 8 bases between the germline ends. This CDR3 has 11 amino acids. The germline gives CDR1 SNHLY, CDR2 FYNNEI. The CDR3 bases are TGTGCCAGCAAAGCCCTGGAGACCCAGTACTTC. Protein: CASKALETQYF.

The chain couples TRBV7-9 to TRBJ2-1; no clear D gene. V was cut by 1 base and J by 13 bases, with 5 bases left in between. CDR3 length: 10 amino acids. CDR1 SEHNR and CDR2 FQNEAQ come from the germline V gene (reference sequence). DNA for the CDR3: TGTGCCAGCAGCTTAGGGGGACAGTTCTTC. Its translation is CASSLGGQFF.

The chain employs TRBV7-2 and TRBJ2-3, with D hard to call. The CDR3 is made up of 15 amino acids. The ends were cut back, 1 base at V and 3 bases at J, with 11 bases in the middle. Germline CDR1 and CDR2: SGHTA and FQGNSA. CDR3 DNA: TGTGCCAGCAGCTTAGGGACCCTAACGACAGATACGCAGTATTTT. Its protein product is CASSLGTLTTDTQYF.

This clone has only a few counts. This chain uses TRBV2 with TRBJ2-1, with D perhaps TRBD2 (5 bases). CDR1 is SNHLY, CDR2 FYNNEI, per germline. Trimming shortened V by 4 bases and J by 9 bases, and 7 bases separated the two germline ends. The CDR3 length is 11 residues. This CDR3 is CASSVGGEQFF. CDR3 DNA sequence: TGTGCCAGCAGTGTAGGAGGTGAGCAGTTCTTC.